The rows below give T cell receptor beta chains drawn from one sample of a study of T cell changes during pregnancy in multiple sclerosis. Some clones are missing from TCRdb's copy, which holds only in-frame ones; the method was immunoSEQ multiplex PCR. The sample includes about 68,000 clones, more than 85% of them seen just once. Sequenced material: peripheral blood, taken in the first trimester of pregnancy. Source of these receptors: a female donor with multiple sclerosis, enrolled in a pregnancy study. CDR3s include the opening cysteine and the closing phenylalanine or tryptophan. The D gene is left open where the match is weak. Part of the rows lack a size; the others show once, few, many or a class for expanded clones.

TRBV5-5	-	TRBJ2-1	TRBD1	CASSLRQGWDEQFF	TGTGCCAGCAGCTTGCGACAGGGGTGGGATGAGCAGTTCTTC
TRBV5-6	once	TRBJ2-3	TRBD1	CASSLKAGGRFFTDTQYF	TGTGCCAGCAGCTTGAAGGCAGGGGGACGATTTTTCACAGATACGCAGTATTTT
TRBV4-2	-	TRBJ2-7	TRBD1	CASSPRQGDGYEQYF	TGTGCCAGCAGCCCCCGACAGGGGGATGGCTACGAGCAGTACTTC
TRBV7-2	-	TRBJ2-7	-	CASSLAPYEQYF	TGTGCCAGCAGCTTGGCACCCTACGAGCAGTACTTC
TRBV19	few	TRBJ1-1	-	CASSRAMVNTEAFF	TGTGCCAGTAGTCGAGCGATGGTGAACACTGAAGCTTTCTTT
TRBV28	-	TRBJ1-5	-	CASSFPGFDQPQHF	TGTGCCAGCAGTTTTCCAGGGTTCGATCAGCCCCAGCATTTT
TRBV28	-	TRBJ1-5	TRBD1	CASSRHQGANNQPQHF	TGTGCCAGCAGTCGCCACCAGGGGGCGAACAATCAGCCCCAGCATTTT
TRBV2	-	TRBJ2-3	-	CASQRASTDTQYF	TGTGCCAGCCAGCGCGCTAGCACAGATACGCAGTATTTT
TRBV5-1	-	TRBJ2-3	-	CASSYTTSTDTQYF	TGCGCCAGCAGTTATACCACAAGCACAGATACGCAGTATTTT
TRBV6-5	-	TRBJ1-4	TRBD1	CASGGQGFEKLFF	TGTGCCAGCGGGGGACAGGGTTTCGAAAAACTGTTTTTT